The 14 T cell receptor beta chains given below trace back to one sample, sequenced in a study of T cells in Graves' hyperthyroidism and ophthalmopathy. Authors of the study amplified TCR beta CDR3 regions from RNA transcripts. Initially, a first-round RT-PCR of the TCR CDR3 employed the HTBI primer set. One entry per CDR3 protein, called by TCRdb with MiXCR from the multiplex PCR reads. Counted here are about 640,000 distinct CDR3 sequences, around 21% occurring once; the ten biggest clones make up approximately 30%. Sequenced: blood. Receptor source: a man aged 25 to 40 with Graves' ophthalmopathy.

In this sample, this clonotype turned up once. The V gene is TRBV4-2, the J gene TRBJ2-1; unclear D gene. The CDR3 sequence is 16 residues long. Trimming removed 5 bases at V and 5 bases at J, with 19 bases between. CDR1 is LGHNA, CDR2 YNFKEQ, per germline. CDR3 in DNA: TGTGCCAGCAGCTCAACAAAAGGAGTGTTAAACAATGAGCAGTTCTTC. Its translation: CASSSTKGVLNNEQFF.

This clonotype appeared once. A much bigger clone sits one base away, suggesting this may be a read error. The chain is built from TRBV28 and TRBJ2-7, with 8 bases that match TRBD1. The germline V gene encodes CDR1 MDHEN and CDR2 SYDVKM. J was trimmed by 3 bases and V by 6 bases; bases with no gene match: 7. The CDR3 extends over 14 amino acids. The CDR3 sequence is CASSLTGDHYEQYF. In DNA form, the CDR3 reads TGTGCCAGCAGCTTGACAGGGGACCACTACGAGCAGTACTTC.

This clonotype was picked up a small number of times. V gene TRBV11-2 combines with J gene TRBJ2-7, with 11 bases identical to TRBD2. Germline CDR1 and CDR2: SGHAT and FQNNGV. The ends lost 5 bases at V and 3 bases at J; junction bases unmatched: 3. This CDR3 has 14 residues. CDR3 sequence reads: CASSRTSGRYEQYF. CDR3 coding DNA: TGTGCCAGCAGCAGGACTAGCGGGCGCTACGAGCAGTACTTC.

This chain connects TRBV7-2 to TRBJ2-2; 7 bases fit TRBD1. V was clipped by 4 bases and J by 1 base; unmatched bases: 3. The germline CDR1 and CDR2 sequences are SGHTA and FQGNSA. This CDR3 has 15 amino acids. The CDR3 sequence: CASSYDRVNTGELFF. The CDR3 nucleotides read TGTGCCAGCAGCTATGACAGGGTGAACACCGGGGAGCTGTTTTTT.

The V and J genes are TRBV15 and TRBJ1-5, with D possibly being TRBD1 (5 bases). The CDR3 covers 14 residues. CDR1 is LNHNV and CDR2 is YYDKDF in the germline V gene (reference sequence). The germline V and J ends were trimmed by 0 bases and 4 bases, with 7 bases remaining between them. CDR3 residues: CATSRDQGNQPQHF. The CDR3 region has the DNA TGTGCCACCAGCAGAGATCAGGGAAATCAGCCCCAGCATTTT.

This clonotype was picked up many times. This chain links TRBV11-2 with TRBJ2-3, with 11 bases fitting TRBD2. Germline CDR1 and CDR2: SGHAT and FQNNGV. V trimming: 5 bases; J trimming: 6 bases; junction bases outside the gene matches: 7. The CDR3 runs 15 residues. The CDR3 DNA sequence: TGTGCCAGCAGCACTAGCGGGAGCGCGGGGGATACGCAGTATTTT. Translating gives CASSTSGSAGDTQYF.

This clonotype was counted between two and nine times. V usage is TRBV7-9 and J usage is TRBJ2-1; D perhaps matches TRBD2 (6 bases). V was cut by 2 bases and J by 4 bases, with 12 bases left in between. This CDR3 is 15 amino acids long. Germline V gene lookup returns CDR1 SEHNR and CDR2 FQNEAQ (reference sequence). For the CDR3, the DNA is TGTGCCAGCAGCTTACGGTACGGGAGTTACAATGAGCAGTTCTTC. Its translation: CASSLRYGSYNEQFF.

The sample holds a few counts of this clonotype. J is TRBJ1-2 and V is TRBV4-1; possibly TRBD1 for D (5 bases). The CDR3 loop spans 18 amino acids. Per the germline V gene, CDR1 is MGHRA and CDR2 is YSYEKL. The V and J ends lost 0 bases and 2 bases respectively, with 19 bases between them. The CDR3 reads CASSQEGEEGRGNYGYTF. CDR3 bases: TGCGCCAGCAGCCAAGAGGGGGAGGAGGGCCGAGGAAACTATGGCTACACCTTC.

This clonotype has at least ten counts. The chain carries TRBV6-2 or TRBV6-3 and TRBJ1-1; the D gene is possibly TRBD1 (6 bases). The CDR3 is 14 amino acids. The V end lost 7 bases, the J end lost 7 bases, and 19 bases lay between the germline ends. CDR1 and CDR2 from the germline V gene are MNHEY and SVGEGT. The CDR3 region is CASIDGTSAGEAFF. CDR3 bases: TGTGCCAGCATCGACGGGACATCGGCGGGTGAAGCTTTCTTT.

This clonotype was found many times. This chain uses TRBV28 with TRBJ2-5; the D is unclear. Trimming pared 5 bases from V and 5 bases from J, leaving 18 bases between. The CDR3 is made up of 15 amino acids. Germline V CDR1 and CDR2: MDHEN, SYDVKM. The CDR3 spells CASSRWGGVGETQYF. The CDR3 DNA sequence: TGTGCCAGCAGTAGATGGGGTGGGGTCGGCGAGACCCAGTACTTC.

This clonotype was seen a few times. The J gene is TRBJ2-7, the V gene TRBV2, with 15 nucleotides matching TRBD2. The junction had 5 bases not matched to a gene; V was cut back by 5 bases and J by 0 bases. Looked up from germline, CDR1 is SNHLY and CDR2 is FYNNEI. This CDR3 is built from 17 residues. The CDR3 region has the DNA TGTGCCAGCAGTCAAGGACTAGCGGGAGGGGCCTCCTACGAGCAGTACTTC. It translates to CASSQGLAGGASYEQYF. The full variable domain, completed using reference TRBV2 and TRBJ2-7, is EPEVTQTPSHQVTQMGQEVILRCVPISNHLYFYWYRQILGQKVEFLVSFYNNEISEKSEIFDDQFSVERPDGSNFTLKIRSTKLEDSAMYFCASSQGLAGGASYEQYFGPGTRLTVT.

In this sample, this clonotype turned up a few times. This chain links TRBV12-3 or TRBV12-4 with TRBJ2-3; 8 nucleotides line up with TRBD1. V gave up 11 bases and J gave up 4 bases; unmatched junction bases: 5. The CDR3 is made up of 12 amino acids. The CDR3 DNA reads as TGTGCCCTCGGACAGGGCCCAGATACGCAGTATTTT. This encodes CALGQGPDTQYF.

The CDR3 nucleotides read TGTGCCAGCAGCTTACAGGTCGGATTCGACAGGGCCAGAAGCAATCAGCCCCAGCATTTT. As protein: CASSLQVGFDRARSNQPQHF. The chain uses TRBV7-8 and TRBJ1-5, with 7 bases that match TRBD1. The junction had 17 bases not matched to a gene; V was cut back by 2 bases and J by 1 base. The CDR3 is 20 residues long. CDR1 and CDR2 (germline): SGHVS, FQNEAQ.

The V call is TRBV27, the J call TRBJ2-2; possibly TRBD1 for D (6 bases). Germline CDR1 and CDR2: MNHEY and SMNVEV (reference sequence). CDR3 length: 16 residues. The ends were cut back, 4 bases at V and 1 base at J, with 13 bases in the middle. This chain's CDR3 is CASSWEQGVNTGELFF. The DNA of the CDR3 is TGTGCCAGCAGTTGGGAACAGGGCGTGAACACCGGGGAGCTGTTTTTT.